This entry describes one TCR beta chain. Which antigen it targets is not known. Base quality data are lacking; no much larger clone is found one base away. The CDR1 and CDR2 encoded by the germline V gene are KGHDR and SFDVKD. Taken from cysteine to phenylalanine, the CDR3 has 15 residues. The only DNA kept is the CDR3, 45 bases in frame from the first base. Cut back by 5 bases and 0 bases, the V and J ends lie 9 bases apart. Collaborating institutions collected whole blood in K2EDTA tubes following their own protocols. For TCRbeta analysis, collaborators shipped samples as frozen whole blood, isolated PBMCs, or DNA extracted from either of those sample types. These data belong to a study of blood T cell repertoires in COVID-19 (dated by TCRdb to the early 2020s). Regarding the research as a whole: Samples covering the acute and convalescent phases of COVID-19 were provided by collaborators in the United States, Italy and Spain. Deeply sampled blood TCRbeta repertoires from subjects exposed to, actively infected with, or recovered from COVID-19 were included in the dataset. A freely available public database, intended as a resource for researchers studying the immune response to SARS-CoV-2, is where the repertoires were released. Where available, HLA class I and class II types were obtained from metadata supplied by the sample provider rather than from assay-based typing. Samples were obtained from the ongoing ImmuneRACE study (first 160 participants) and from about 1,300 subjects provided by 6 global collaborators. Sample metadata almost always included a de-identified subject ID, COVID-19 status, age in years and sex. The material from the prospective study consisted of cDNA or gDNA derived from T cells, B-cell-depleted T cells, or PBMCs. Paper-wide results and their limitations: Clinical and demographic metadata were provided uncurated, with the amount varying by source and participant.

TCRbeta CDR3 regions were amplified from genomic DNA by means of the immunoSEQ Assay, a bias-controlled multiplex PCR. In the original analysis: Nucleated cell counts per sample were estimated from amplification of reference gene primers within the assay. To quantify the absolute abundance of each unique TCRbeta CDR3 rearrangement, sequence reads were collapsed and filtered. For each sample, productive Simpson clonality was calculated by taking the square root of Simpson's diversity index across productive rearrangements. TCRdb mirrors the immuneACCESS table, restricted to in-frame sequences. Some clones are absent from its copies; in checked studies, under half trace to an unresolved V gene, and the reason for the others is unknown. The DNA was the basis for D and trimming; V, J and clone size are from that table. Across this sample there are tens of thousands of clones, with about nine tenths seen only once. 20% to 25% of the sample is held by the ten biggest clonotypes.

Here the chain combines TRBV24-1 and TRBJ2-2, with an unclear D gene assignment. The specimen sequenced was peripheral blood. The receptor was isolated from a man over 45 with active COVID-19. The CDR3 region reads CATSGAAANTGELFF. The DNA sequence reads TGTGCCACCAGTGGAGCTGCCGCGAACACCGGGGAGCTGTTTTTT.